The present entry profiles one T cell receptor (beta chain) with its context. What antigen it recognizes has not been identified. One base away there is no much larger clone; base qualities are not given. Each collaborating institution followed its own protocols to collect whole blood in K2EDTA tubes. Collaborator samples were shipped for TCRbeta analysis as frozen whole blood, isolated PBMCs, or DNA extracted from either sample type. This record comes from a study of blood T cell repertoires in COVID-19 (TCRdb year 2020). Regarding the research as a whole: Samples from collaborators originated in the United States, Italy and Spain and spanned both the acute and convalescent phases of COVID-19. The dataset comprised deeply sampled blood TCRbeta repertoires from subjects exposed to, actively infected with, or recovered from COVID-19. The samples were drawn from two sources: the first 160 participants of the ongoing ImmuneRACE study, and 950 to 1,500 subjects contributed by 6 global collaborators. The material from the prospective study consisted of cDNA or gDNA derived from T cells, B-cell-depleted T cells, or PBMCs. The repertoires were released in a freely available public database intended as a resource for research on the immune response to SARS-CoV-2. The sample metadata nearly always contained a de-identified subject ID, COVID-19 status, age in years and sex. HLA class I and class II types, where available, came from metadata supplied by the sample provider rather than from assay-based typing.

Broad study findings and their caveats: The quantity of clinical and demographic metadata differed by source and by participant and was supplied without curation.

The immunoSEQ Assay, a bias-controlled multiplex PCR, was used to amplify TCRbeta CDR3 regions from genomic DNA. The authors' analysis ran thus. The number of nucleated cells in each sample was estimated from the amplification of reference gene primers within the assay. Sequence reads were collapsed and filtered to measure the absolute abundance of every unique TCRbeta CDR3 rearrangement. For each sample, productive Simpson clonality was calculated as the square root of Simpson's diversity index across productive rearrangements. In its TCRdb copy, this immuneACCESS table keeps in-frame sequences only and misses some clones. Where compared with another copy, unresolved V genes explain less than half of these, and the others have no known cause. The D gene and trimming were derived from the DNA, and the V and J assignments and clone size from that table. The sample table lists 150,000 to 200,000 clones, about 77% of them with a count of one. Of the sample, approximately 2.9% falls within the top ten clones.

The CDR1 and CDR2 encoded by the germline V gene (reference sequence) are WNHNN and SYGVQD. At the junction V is shortened by 9 bases and J by 5 bases; bases outside the gene matches: 7. The CDR3 covers 13 residues, taking in both the cysteine and the phenylalanine. Only the CDR3 part of the read is kept: 39 bases, read in frame from the first base. Specimen: peripheral blood. The origin of this receptor is a woman of 80 years or more with active or convalescent COVID-19. Here the chain combines TRBV10-1 and TRBJ2-3, and 8 junction bases match TRBD1. The CDR3 amino acid sequence is: CASRGQGRDTQYF. The DNA sequence follows: TGCGCCAGTAGAGGACAGGGCAGAGATACGCAGTATTTT.